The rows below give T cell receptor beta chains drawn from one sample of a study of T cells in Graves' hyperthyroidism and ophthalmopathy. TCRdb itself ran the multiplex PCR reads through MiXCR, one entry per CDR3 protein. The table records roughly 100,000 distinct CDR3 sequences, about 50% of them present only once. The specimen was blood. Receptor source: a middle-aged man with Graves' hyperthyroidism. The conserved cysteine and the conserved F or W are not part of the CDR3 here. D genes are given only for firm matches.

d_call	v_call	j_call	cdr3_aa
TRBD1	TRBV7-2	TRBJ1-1	ASSAGQVGEAF
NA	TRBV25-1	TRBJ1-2	APTATGYGYT
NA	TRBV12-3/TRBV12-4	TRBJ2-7	ASSFGKGKYEQY
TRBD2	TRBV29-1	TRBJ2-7	RVEGLAGGRTYEQY
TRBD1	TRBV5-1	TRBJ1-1	ASSQRTGGMNTEAF
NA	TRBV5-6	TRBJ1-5	ASSLGPAGNQPQH
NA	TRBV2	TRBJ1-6	ASSLERWGDNSPLH
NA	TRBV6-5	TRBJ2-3	ASSYQPGLKRDTQY
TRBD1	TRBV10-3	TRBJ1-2	AITRRQGTYGYT
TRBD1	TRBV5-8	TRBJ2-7	ASSRRTGRIYEQY
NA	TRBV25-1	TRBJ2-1	ASTGSTYNEQF
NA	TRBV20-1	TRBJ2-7	SARDKPTGKRNAYEQY
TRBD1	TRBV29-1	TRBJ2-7	SVWDGDRESYEQY
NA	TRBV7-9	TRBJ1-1	ASSLDRRDTEAF
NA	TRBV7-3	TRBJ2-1	ASSLGGAGSYNEQF
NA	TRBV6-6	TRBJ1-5	ASSYWADNEH
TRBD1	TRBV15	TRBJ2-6	ATSGTVQGIYVLT
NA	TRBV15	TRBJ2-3	ATSRGGGVGTDTQY
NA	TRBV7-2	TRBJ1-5	ASSSRGAGMGTQH
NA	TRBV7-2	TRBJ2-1	ASSLPTSNEQF
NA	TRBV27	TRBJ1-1	ASRLWGENTEAF
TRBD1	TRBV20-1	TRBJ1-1	SVRDGRDSANTEAF
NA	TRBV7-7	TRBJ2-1	ASRFGSGNEQF
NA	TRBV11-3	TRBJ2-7	ASSPRQRSYEQY
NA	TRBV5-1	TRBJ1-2	ASSLEGLGLNYGYT
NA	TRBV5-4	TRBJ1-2	ASRQGTWLHT
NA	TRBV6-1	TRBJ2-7	ASSEKRTVKQY
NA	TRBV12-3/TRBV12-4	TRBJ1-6	ASRPGREYNSPLH
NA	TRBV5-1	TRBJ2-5	ASSLGAGESETQY
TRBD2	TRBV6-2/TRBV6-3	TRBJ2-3	ASSYPSGSGTDTQY
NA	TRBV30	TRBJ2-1	AWSLEDEQF
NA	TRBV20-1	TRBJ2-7	SARGVSFNEQY
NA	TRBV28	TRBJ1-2	ASRPQVNYGYT
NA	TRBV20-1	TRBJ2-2	SARDSRGAAGELF
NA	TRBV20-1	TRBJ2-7	SAHYRVHEQY
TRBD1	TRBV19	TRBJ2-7	ASSAGTDSYEQY
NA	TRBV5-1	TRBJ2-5	ASSATGGGQETQY
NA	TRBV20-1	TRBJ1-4	SARDKEKGEKLF
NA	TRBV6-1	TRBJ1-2	ASNQASLNYGYT
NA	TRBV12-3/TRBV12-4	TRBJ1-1	ASSSPTLNTEAF
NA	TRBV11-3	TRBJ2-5	ASSLVIQETQY
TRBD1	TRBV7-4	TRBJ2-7	ASSSGQGVDEQY
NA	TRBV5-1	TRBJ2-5	ASRFIAEEETQY
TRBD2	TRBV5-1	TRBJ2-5	ASSPHTGGNQETQY
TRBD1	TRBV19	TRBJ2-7	ASSIATDRGTYDQY
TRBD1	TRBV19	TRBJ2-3	ASSPGQGSDTQY